This T cell receptor (beta chain) appears in the sequencing data of a study of blood T cell repertoires in COVID-19. The CDR3 length is 18 residues. Germline lookup yields CDR1 ENHRY and CDR2 SYGVKD. Trimming removed 1 base from V and 1 base from J; junction bases left unmatched: 9. Sequencing was performed with immunoSEQ multiplex PCR; in TCRdb, only in-frame clones are kept and a portion is missing. This sample has about 240,000 clones; approximately 83% occur once, and the top ten carry around 3.3%. Sequencing used PBMCs or T cells enriched from blood (not recorded which). This receptor was taken from a woman between 35 and 50 years old with acute COVID-19. The J gene is TRBJ2-3, the V gene TRBV10-3; 9 bases match TRBD2. In DNA, the CDR3 is TGTGCCATCAGTGAGTATGTTAGCGGGAGAGGTGGCACAGATACGCAGTATTTT. Amino acid sequence: CAISEYVSGRGGTDTQYF.